This TCR beta chain emerged from a study of T-cell memory formation after mild COVID-19. Study-level findings and limits: The second-wave clones peaking on day 37 were not confirmed as SARS-CoV-2-specific.

Sample barcodes and UMIs were carried by the TCR alpha and TCR beta cDNA libraries that 5'RACE generated with constant-segment primers. A single record per CDR3 protein comes from TCRdb applying MiXCR to the 5' RACE reads. In the table there are about 470,000 distinct CDR3 sequences, about 20% of which are singletons. This CDR3 is built from 13 residues. CDR1 and CDR2 (germline): SGDLS, YYNGEE. The V and J ends lost 0 bases and 11 bases respectively, with 13 bases between them. A word on this clonotype: Its specificity is unknown.

The chain uses TRBV9 and TRBJ2-3; no clear D. The source of this sequence is an adult woman who had mild COVID-19 (a few samples of this study predate the infection). Cell type and time point are not known. The sample was PBMCs or a T cell subset sorted from them (not recorded which). The CDR3 DNA sequence: TGTGCCAGCAGCGTAGACTCCCCTCAGATGCAGTATTTT. Its translation is CASSVDSPQMQYF.